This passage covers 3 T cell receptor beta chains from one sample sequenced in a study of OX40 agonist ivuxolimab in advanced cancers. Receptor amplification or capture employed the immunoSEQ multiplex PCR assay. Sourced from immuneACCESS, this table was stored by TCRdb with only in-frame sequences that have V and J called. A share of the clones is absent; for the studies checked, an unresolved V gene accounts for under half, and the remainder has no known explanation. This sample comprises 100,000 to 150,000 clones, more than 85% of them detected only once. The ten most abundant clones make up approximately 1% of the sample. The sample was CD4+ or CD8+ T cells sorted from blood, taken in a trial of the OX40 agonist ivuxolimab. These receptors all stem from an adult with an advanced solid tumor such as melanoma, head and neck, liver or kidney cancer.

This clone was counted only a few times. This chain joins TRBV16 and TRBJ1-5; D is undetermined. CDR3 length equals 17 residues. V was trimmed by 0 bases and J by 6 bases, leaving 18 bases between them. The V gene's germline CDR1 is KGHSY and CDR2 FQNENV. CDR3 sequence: CASSQSRVTLQIQPQHF. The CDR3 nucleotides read TGTGCCAGCAGCCAATCGCGCGTAACGTTACAAATTCAGCCCCAGCATTTT.

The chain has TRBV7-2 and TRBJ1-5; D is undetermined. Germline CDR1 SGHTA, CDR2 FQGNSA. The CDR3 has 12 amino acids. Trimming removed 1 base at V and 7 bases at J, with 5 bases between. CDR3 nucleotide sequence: TGTGCCAGCAGCTTAGTGGCGCAGCCCCAGCATTTT. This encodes CASSLVAQPQHF.

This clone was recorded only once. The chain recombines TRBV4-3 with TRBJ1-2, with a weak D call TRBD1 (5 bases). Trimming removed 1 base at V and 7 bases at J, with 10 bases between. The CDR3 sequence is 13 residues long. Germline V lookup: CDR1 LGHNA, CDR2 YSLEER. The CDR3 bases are TGCGCCAGCAGCCAAGGAGGGGCAGGTGGCTACACCTTC. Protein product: CASSQGGAGGYTF.